This record concerns one T cell receptor beta chain sequence. What it binds is not known. Read sequence stops 3 residues before the CDR3 end, and the germline J gene provides the missing end. The sample originates from a study of T cells in women clearing cervical HPV infection. Overall study: Control women cleared a single incident HPV16 infection within 12 months.

Study results and caveats: CIN3+ cases had significantly higher TCR richness than controls; evenness did not differ. Controls had more TRBV6-7 (about 0.15%) than cases (about 0.11%).

Clones were sequenced by immunoSEQ multiplex PCR, and TCRdb holds only the in-frame ones, with some missing. There are fewer than 35,000 clones in the sample, with approximately 4.2% held by the top ten. The length of the CDR3 is 14 residues. The germline gives CDR1 SGHRS, CDR2 YFSETQ. The trim removed 4 bases at V and 9 bases at J, leaving 10 bases unmatched. All participants had a single incident cervical HPV16 infection, and prevalent HPV16 infections were excluded. Sequencing used blood buffy coat. This clonotype was obtained from a woman aged 18 to 75 with a cervical HPV16 infection that either progressed to CIN3+ or cleared (not recorded which). This chain uses TRBV5-1 with TRBJ2-1, with 7 positions matching TRBD2. The CDR3 spells CASSGTMGPSEQFF. Incomplete CDR3 DNA: TGCGCCAGCAGCGGGACTATGGGGCCCAGTGAG.